This T cell receptor (beta chain) was documented in a study of cytomegalovirus exposure and HLA in healthy donors. About this clone: Its antigen remains unknown.

While the first cohort had some 700 subjects, the donors belonged to the separate validation cohort of over a hundred subjects. Study-wide results and caveats: Reportedly, cytomegalovirus status was diagnosed with high sensitivity and specificity.

Here immunoSEQ multiplex PCR was the method, and the copy in TCRdb shows in-frame clones only, minus some. The table lists some 180,000 clones, 86% of them singletons. The CDR3 spans 11 residues. Germline lookup yields CDR1 SGHVS and CDR2 FNYEAQ. Trimming took off 5 bases at V and 7 bases at J, with 9 bases between the two ends. The chain has TRBV7-6 and TRBJ2-7; perhaps TRBD1 as D (6 bases). Source material: PBMCs. The TCR comes from a young man in good health and CMV-seropositive. The CDR3 region is CASSDGTEQYF. CDR3 coding DNA: TGTGCCAGCAGCGATGGGACAGAGCAGTACTTC.